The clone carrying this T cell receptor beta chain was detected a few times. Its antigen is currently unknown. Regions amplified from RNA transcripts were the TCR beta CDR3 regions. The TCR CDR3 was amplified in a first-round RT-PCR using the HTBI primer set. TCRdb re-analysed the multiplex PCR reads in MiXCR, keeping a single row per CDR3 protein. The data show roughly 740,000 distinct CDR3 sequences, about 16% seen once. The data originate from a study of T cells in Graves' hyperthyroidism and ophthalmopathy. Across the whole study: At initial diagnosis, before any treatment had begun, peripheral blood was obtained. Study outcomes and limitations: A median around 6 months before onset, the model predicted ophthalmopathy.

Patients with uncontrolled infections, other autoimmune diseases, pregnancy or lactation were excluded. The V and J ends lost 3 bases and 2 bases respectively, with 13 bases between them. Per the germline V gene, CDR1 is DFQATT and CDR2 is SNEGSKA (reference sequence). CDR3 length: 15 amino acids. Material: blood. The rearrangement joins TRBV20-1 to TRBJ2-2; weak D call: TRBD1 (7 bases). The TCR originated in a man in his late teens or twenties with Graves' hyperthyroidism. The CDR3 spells CSASGGTVNTGELFF. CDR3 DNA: TGCAGTGCTAGTGGAGGGACAGTCAACACCGGGGAGCTGTTTTTT.